A selection of T cell receptor beta chains follows, all from one sample in a study of shared clonotypes between healthy human individuals. The table came from immunoSEQ multiplex PCR; TCRdb's copy has only in-frame clones and leaves some out. The top ten hold 0.1% to 0.15% of the sample, which has 2 million to 2.5 million clones, approximately 94% seen once. Sequenced material: naive CD4+ T cells sorted from blood. The receptors originated from a man aged 18 to 30 in good health. CDR3s leave out the opening cysteine and the closing phenylalanine or tryptophan. Rows may omit the clone size; those that give it use once, few, many or a size class.

size | length | J | V | CDR3
- | 12 | TRBJ1-3 | TRBV29-1 | SVAGRLSENTIY
- | 13 | TRBJ2-4 | TRBV5-6 | ASSLEGKAKNIQY
- | 12 | TRBJ2-5 | TRBV18 | ASSPGQGGETQY
- | 16 | TRBJ2-1 | TRBV7-9 | ASSLDRTSGRAHNEQF
- | 13 | TRBJ2-1 | TRBV7-9 | ASSLVASGREEQF
- | 13 | TRBJ1-4 | TRBV28 | ASSSNRGRLEKLF
- | 12 | TRBJ2-7 | TRBV5-1 | ASSVSAGAYEQY
once | 12 | TRBJ1-2 | TRBV6-1 | ASSEDGGNYGYT
- | 13 | TRBJ2-2 | TRBV11-3 | ASSLSGAAPGELF
- | 11 | TRBJ2-3 | TRBV11-2 | ASTIGSGDTQY
- | 15 | TRBJ2-5 | TRBV13 | ASSLAGGTPVKETQY
once | 12 | TRBJ2-7 | TRBV5-4 | ASSFSSGQYEQY
- | 13 | TRBJ2-3 | TRBV5-4 | ASSLGGGSTDTQY
- | 14 | TRBJ2-3 | TRBV5-1 | ASSLDGTVSTDTQY
- | 11 | TRBJ2-2 | TRBV30 | AWSVQWTGELF
- | 11 | TRBJ1-1 | TRBV2 | ASKWDRNTEAF
once | 13 | TRBJ2-1 | TRBV9 | ASSGTSGRQNEQF
- | 12 | TRBJ2-7 | TRBV5-8 | ASSRGGRMHEQY
- | 15 | TRBJ2-3 | TRBV10-3 | AIRSRRGQGIPDTQY
- | 12 | TRBJ2-5 | TRBV10-3 | AISVGQGTETQY
- | 11 | TRBJ2-7 | TRBV5-1 | ASSYWTGEMQY
- | 12 | TRBJ2-5 | TRBV19 | ASSQPGRQETQY
- | 13 | TRBJ1-1 | TRBV5-1 | ASSFPTGGKTEAF
- | 13 | TRBJ1-5 | TRBV5-6 | ASSLAGGGGQPQH
- | 11 | TRBJ1-1 | TRBV11-2 | ASSFTGVTEAF
- | 13 | TRBJ2-7 | TRBV2 | ASKGIGTGPYEQY
- | 9 | TRBJ1-6 | TRBV7-9 | EAVRNSPLH
- | 13 | TRBJ2-3 | TRBV28 | ASNPALSSLDTQY
- | 14 | TRBJ2-5 | TRBV28 | ASSPGLAGGRKTQY
- | 12 | TRBJ2-7 | TRBV7-2 | ASSSQAGVYEQY
- | 10 | TRBJ1-5 | TRBV19 | ASSIGGQPQH
- | 15 | TRBJ1-2 | TRBV6-1 | ASGDWTGVSSNYGYT
- | 16 | TRBJ1-3 | TRBV5-8 | ASRLYSGQADSGNTIY
- | 12 | TRBJ2-7 | TRBV5-1 | ASSASGATYEQY
- | 15 | TRBJ2-3 | TRBV5-1 | ASSLALAGSSTDTQY
- | 15 | TRBJ2-5 | TRBV5-1 | ASSLAAGGMIQETQY
- | 11 | TRBJ2-5 | TRBV4-1 | ASSQGGIETQY
- | 11 | TRBJ1-2 | TRBV2 | ASRWQTVYGYT
- | 13 | TRBJ2-5 | TRBV7-9 | ASSPGSGARETQY
- | 14 | TRBJ1-4 | TRBV4-3 | ASSHRKDVTNEKLF
- | 12 | TRBJ2-3 | TRBV7-8 | ASSLGPGTDTQY
once | 13 | TRBJ2-5 | TRBV7-3 | ASSLVGGVQETQY
- | 9 | TRBJ2-7 | TRBV6-5 | ASIGANEQY
- | 13 | TRBJ1-5 | TRBV21-1 | ASSKAYRANQPQH
- | 13 | TRBJ1-5 | TRBV2 | ASSGERGTNQPQH
few | 12 | TRBJ1-2 | TRBV18 | ASSPAGGDYGYT
- | 11 | TRBJ2-5 | TRBV5-6 | ASSLGVSETQY
once | 15 | TRBJ1-5 | TRBV4-1 | ASSQDPTGPSNQPQH
- | 12 | TRBJ2-5 | TRBV7-2 | ASSLGGPQETQY
- | 13 | TRBJ2-7 | TRBV6-1 | ASSVLVLGPYEQY
few | 9 | TRBJ1-6 | TRBV5-6 | ASSRNSPLH
- | 13 | TRBJ2-7 | TRBV11-2 | ASSLDQGSYYEQY
- | 11 | TRBJ1-2 | TRBV7-9 | ASSLDVSGGYT
- | 11 | TRBJ1-6 | TRBV5-1 | ASSLMDDSPLH
once | 13 | TRBJ2-7 | TRBV29-1 | SVLHGTVLSDEQY
- | 15 | TRBJ1-2 | TRBV10-3 | AISEVVRQGADYGYT
- | 11 | TRBJ1-5 | TRBV29-1 | SVGELAGQPQH
once | 12 | TRBJ2-3 | TRBV2 | ASTRSDPTDTQY
- | 10 | TRBJ2-7 | TRBV5-1 | ASPRWLDEQY